Listed here are 8 T cell receptor beta chains from one sample, sequenced in a study of T cells after yellow fever vaccination. TCRdb itself ran the 5' RACE reads through MiXCR, one entry per CDR3 protein. This sample has under 40,000 distinct CDR3 sequences, with less than 8.5% found just once. The input for sequencing was PBMCs, either bulk or a sorted T-cell subset (CD4+, CD8+, memory, or dextramer-sorted; not recorded which), taken on the day of the first yellow fever vaccination. Receptors originate from a man aged 18 to 30 who received the YFV17D yellow fever vaccine.

This clonotype was counted at least ten times. The chain uses TRBV6-5 and TRBJ2-1, with 13 bases matching TRBD2. V lost 6 bases, J lost 4 bases, and 3 bases stayed unmatched. The CDR3 runs 15 residues. Germline lookup yields CDR1 MNHEY and CDR2 SVGAGI. The CDR3 reads CASSQTSGGYNEQFF. The CDR3 DNA follows: TGTGCCAGCAGCCAGACTAGCGGGGGGTACAATGAGCAGTTCTTC.

This clonotype was counted ten times or more. The chain carries TRBV20-1 and TRBJ2-2; D is uncertain. Germline V CDR1 and CDR2: DFQATT, SNEGSKA (reference sequence). Trimming took off 3 bases at V and 4 bases at J, with 12 bases between the two ends. CDR3 length: 14 amino acids. CDR3 DNA: TGCAGTGCTAGGAACCAGCGTGGCACCGGGGAGCTGTTTTTT. Translated, it gives CSARNQRGTGELFF.

This clonotype was recorded at least ten times. The chain employs TRBV9 and TRBJ2-1; unclear D gene. Trimming pared 0 bases from V and 3 bases from J, leaving 13 bases between. CDR1 SGDLS and CDR2 YYNGEE come from the germline V gene. The CDR3 is 16 residues long. CDR3 amino acids: CASSVGGGDGYNEQFF. Written as DNA, the CDR3 is TGTGCCAGCAGCGTAGGGGGTGGAGACGGCTACAATGAGCAGTTCTTC.

This clonotype was seen at least ten times. The chain links TRBV7-9 to TRBJ1-2; no firm D call. The V end was cut by 1 base, the J end by 4 bases, with 7 bases between. Germline loops: CDR1 SEHNR, CDR2 FQNEAQ (reference sequence). The CDR3 contains 13 residues. CDR3 bases: TGTGCCAGCAGCTTAGGGTCCACCTATGGCTACACCTTC. This encodes CASSLGSTYGYTF.

This clonotype showed up many times. This chain joins TRBV9 and TRBJ2-4; 7 nucleotides agree with TRBD1. With 0 bases clipped from V and 9 bases from J, the junction kept 24 bases outside the gene matches. The CDR3 length is 20 residues. The V gene's germline CDR1 is SGDLS and CDR2 YYNGEE. In DNA, the CDR3 is TGTGCCAGCAGCGTAGCATCACCGCACTACATTGGGACAGCCGTGAGCATTCAGTACTTC. Amino acids: CASSVASPHYIGTAVSIQYF.

Ten or more counts support this clonotype. This chain uses TRBV7-9 with TRBJ2-5; D ambiguous. Per the germline V gene, CDR1 is SEHNR and CDR2 is FQNEAQ (reference sequence). V lost 3 bases and J 4 bases, leaving 9 bases between the germline ends. CDR3 length: 13 residues. In nucleotides, the CDR3 is TGTGCCAGCAGCTTGTATGGATCAGAGACCCAGTACTTC. Amino acid sequence: CASSLYGSETQYF.

This clonotype was recorded many times. Here the CDR3 DNA reads TGTGCTAGTGGTTTGGTTGGGGACTTCAACTATGGCTACACCTTC. It translates to CASGLVGDFNYGYTF. The chain uses TRBV12-5 and TRBJ1-2, with a possible D match to TRBD1 (5 bases). Deletions cut 0 bases from V and 2 bases from J, with 10 bases between. The CDR3 is 15 amino acids. CDR1 and CDR2 (germline): LGHNT, FRNRAP.

This clonotype was observed a handful of times. CDR3 in amino acids: CASSFRLTLAGGSYNEQFF. The DNA for the CDR3 is TGTGCCAGCAGCTTCCGATTGACACTAGCGGGGGGTTCCTACAATGAGCAGTTCTTC. The gene calls are TRBV11-2 and TRBJ2-1, with 12 bases matching TRBD2. This CDR3 region has 19 residues. From germline, CDR1 is SGHAT and CDR2 FQNNGV. V lost 3 bases to trimming and J lost 1 base; unmatched junction nucleotides: 10.